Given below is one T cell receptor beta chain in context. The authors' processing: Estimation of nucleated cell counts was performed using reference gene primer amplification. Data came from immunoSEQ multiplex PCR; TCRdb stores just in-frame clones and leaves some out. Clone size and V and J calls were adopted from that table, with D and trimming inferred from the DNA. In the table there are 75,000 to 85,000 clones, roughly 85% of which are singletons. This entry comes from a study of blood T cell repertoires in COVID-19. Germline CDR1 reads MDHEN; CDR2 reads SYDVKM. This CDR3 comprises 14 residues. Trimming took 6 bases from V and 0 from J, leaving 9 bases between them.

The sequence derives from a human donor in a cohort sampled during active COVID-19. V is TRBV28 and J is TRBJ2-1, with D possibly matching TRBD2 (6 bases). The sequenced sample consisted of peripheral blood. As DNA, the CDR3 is TGTGCCAGCAGGGGCGGGAACTCCTACAATGAGCAGTTCTTC. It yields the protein CASRGGNSYNEQFF.